Reported below is one T cell receptor beta chain. Germline V gene data show CDR1 as MNHNS and CDR2 as SASEGT. CDR3 length equals 13 residues. With 8 bases removed from V and 6 bases from J, the gap between germline ends came to 14 bases. As for time point: newly diagnosed GD, antithyroid drugs for less than 3 months. TCR sequences were obtained from RNA taken from PBMCs. Each patient gave approximately 9 milliliters of EDTA-anticoagulated peripheral blood. This sample was included in a study of regulatory T cells in long-lasting Graves disease. The authors built TCR beta libraries using iRepertoire HTBI primers and Arm-PCR of CDR3 regions. TCRdb analysed the multiplex PCR reads with MiXCR anew, one entry per CDR3 protein. In the table there are hundreds of thousands of distinct CDR3 sequences, 16% of which are singletons. The data were also submitted as part of a second study, on T cells in Graves' hyperthyroidism and ophthalmopathy. That source notes: Newly diagnosed hyperthyroidism, duration under 2 months, in patients aged 18 to 65.

Sequencing was performed on peripheral blood mononuclear cells (PBMCs), taken at new diagnosis, from a patient treated with antithyroid drugs. This clonotype was sampled from a man aged 35 to 55 with Graves disease. The chain has TRBV6-1 and TRBJ1-5; possibly TRBD1 for D (6 bases). DNA for the CDR3: TGTGCCAGCCTGGGGGCAGGGAGTCAGCCCCAGCATTTT. It codes for CASLGAGSQPQHF.